Below are 14 T cell receptor beta chains sequenced from a single sample in a study of blood T cell repertoires in COVID-19. Clones were sequenced by immunoSEQ multiplex PCR, and TCRdb holds only the in-frame ones, with some missing. The data contain 360,000 or so clones, approximately 89% of them singletons. Sample: PBMCs or T cells enriched from blood (not recorded which). The source of these receptors is a woman in her twenties or thirties who had recovered from COVID-19.

The chain combines TRBV10-3 with TRBJ1-1; TRBD1 matches at 8 bases. Trimming removed 8 bases from V and 4 bases from J; junction bases left unmatched: 9. The CDR3 has 14 residues. The V gene's germline CDR1 is ENHRY and CDR2 SYGVKD. CDR3 in amino acids: CAIRGQGGVTEAFF. In nucleotides, the CDR3 is TGTGCCATCCGAGGACAGGGAGGCGTCACTGAAGCTTTCTTT.

The rearrangement uses TRBV19 and TRBJ1-2; D not certain. Trimming took 3 bases from V and 5 from J, leaving 19 bases between them. In germline, CDR1 is LNHDA, CDR2 SQIVND (reference sequence). The CDR3 spans 16 residues. The CDR3 DNA reads as TGTGCCAGTAGTATCGGGTCCGACTTCGGTGGGTATGGCTACACCTTC. Its translation: CASSIGSDFGGYGYTF.

This chain joins TRBV11-2 and TRBJ2-1; 8 bases are a match to TRBD1. J lost 8 bases, V lost 2 bases, and 11 bases had no gene match. This CDR3 is built from 16 residues. Germline V CDR1 and CDR2: SGHAT, FQNNGV. This CDR3 reads CASSLTPLTGDDEQFF. CDR3 DNA sequence: TGTGCCAGCAGCTTAACCCCCTTGACAGGGGACGATGAGCAGTTCTTC. Looking up the rest from reference TRBV11-2 and TRBJ2-1 gives the full variable domain: EAGVAQSPRYKIIEKRQSVAFWCNPISGHATLYWYQQILGQGPKLLIQFQNNGVVDDSQLPKDRFSAERLKGVDSTLKIQPAKLEDSAVYLCASSLTPLTGDDEQFFGPGTRLTVL.

The chain recombines TRBV3-1 (or the pseudogene TRBV3-2) with TRBJ1-5; D possibly corresponds to TRBD1 (5 bases). Germline V gene lookup returns CDR1 LGHDT and CDR2 YNNKEL (reference sequence). The CDR3 contains 14 residues. Trimming left V 0 bases short and J 5 bases short, with 8 bases between. The CDR3 nucleotides read TGTGCCAGCAGCCAAGACAGGGACTATCAGCCCCAGCATTTT. As protein: CASSQDRDYQPQHF.

The CDR3 region has the DNA TGTGCCAGCAGCCGAGGGACTAGCCGGGCGGGCGAGCAGTACTTC. This sequence encodes CASSRGTSRAGEQYF. The V gene is TRBV5-4, the J gene TRBJ2-7, with TRBD2 matching 9 bases. V was clipped by 4 bases and J by 6 bases; unmatched bases: 11. Germline V gene data show CDR1 as SGHNT and CDR2 as YYREEE (reference sequence). There are 15 residues in the CDR3.

The chain recombines TRBV15 with TRBJ2-7; tentatively, D is TRBD2 (6 bases). V lost 1 base, J lost 5 bases, and 15 bases lay in between. The CDR3 totals 15 residues. Germline V gene lookup returns CDR1 LNHNV and CDR2 YYDKDF (reference sequence). CDR3 protein: CATSRGEVMVNEQYF. CDR3 nucleotide sequence: TGTGCCACCAGCAGAGGGGAGGTTATGGTGAACGAGCAGTACTTC.

The genes are TRBV11-3 and TRBJ2-1; perhaps TRBD1 as D (6 bases). The CDR3 runs 12 residues. The V gene lost 5 bases and the J gene lost 7 bases, with 9 bases spanning the gap. Per the germline V gene, CDR1 is SGHNT and CDR2 is YENEEA. DNA for the CDR3: TGTGCCAGCAGCCAGGGGTATAATGAGCAGTTCTTC. It is translated as CASSQGYNEQFF.

The rearrangement uses TRBV14 and TRBJ1-2, with a possible D match to TRBD1 (6 bases). V lost 1 base, J lost 4 bases, and 10 bases lay in between. This CDR3 has 14 residues. Germline CDR1 reads SGHDN; CDR2 reads FVKESK. CDR3 in DNA: TGTGCCAGCAGCCAAGTGGACAGCTTCTATGGCTACACCTTC. This encodes CASSQVDSFYGYTF.

V gene TRBV30 combines with J gene TRBJ1-4, with TRBD1 as a possible D gene (6 bases). CDR3 length: 13 amino acids. Germline CDR1 and CDR2: GTSNPN and SVGIG (reference sequence). Trimming shortened V by 8 bases and J by 10 bases, and 20 bases separated the two germline ends. The CDR3 DNA sequence: TGTGCCCAAGAATTGGGGGCGAGTGGAAAACTGTTTTTT. This encodes CAQELGASGKLFF.

The V gene is TRBV27, the J gene TRBJ2-2; D is possibly TRBD1 (7 bases). CDR1 MNHEY and CDR2 SMNVEV come from the germline V gene (reference sequence). The CDR3 totals 15 residues. The V end was cut by 6 bases, the J end by 7 bases, with 18 bases between. CDR3 bases: TGTGCCAGCAGACTAACGACAGGGAGGCTCGGGGAGCTGTTTTTT. Its protein is CASRLTTGRLGELFF.

The chain uses TRBV15 and TRBJ1-3; the D gene is possibly TRBD1 (5 bases). V was pared by 1 base and J by 4 bases, with 14 bases between. CDR1 LNHNV and CDR2 YYDKDF come from the germline V gene (reference sequence). The CDR3 extends over 16 amino acids. In DNA, the CDR3 is TGTGCCACCAGCAGAGTCCTACAGGCCCCCGGAAACACCATATATTTT. Residues: CATSRVLQAPGNTIYF.

The J gene is TRBJ2-7, the V gene TRBV3-1 (or the pseudogene TRBV3-2); 8 bases agree with TRBD2. V shed 4 bases, J shed 7 bases, and the junction held 9 bases outside the gene matches. The CDR3 covers 14 residues. Germline CDR1 reads LGHDT; CDR2 reads YNNKEL (reference sequence). CDR3 sequence reads: CASSPSGLVEEQYF. The CDR3, as DNA: TGTGCCAGCAGCCCCTCGGGACTAGTCGAGGAGCAGTACTTC.

This chain links TRBV14 with TRBJ1-4; the D is unclear. The germline V gene has CDR1 SGHDN and CDR2 FVKESK. The CDR3 length is 19 residues. Between the trimmed V and J ends, which lost 0 bases and 0 bases, there was a span of 17 bases. CDR3 region: CASSQDPFARLATNEKLFF. The CDR3 coding sequence is TGTGCCAGCAGCCAAGATCCCTTCGCGAGGTTGGCAACTAATGAAAAACTGTTTTTT. Full variable domain (missing parts from reference TRBV14 and TRBJ1-4): EAGVTQFPSHSVIEKGQTVTLRCDPISGHDNLYWYRRVMGKEIKFLLHFVKESKQDESGMPNNRFLAERTGGTYSTLKVQPAELEDSGVYFCASSQDPFARLATNEKLFFGSGTQLSVL.

The gene calls are TRBV7-9 and TRBJ2-7; D possibly corresponds to TRBD2 (7 bases). Per the germline V gene, CDR1 is SEHNR and CDR2 is FQNEAQ (reference sequence). Trimming removed 8 bases from V and 6 bases from J, with 20 bases in between. The CDR3 has 14 amino acids. The CDR3 reads CASRRDQGRAEQYF. The CDR3 region has the DNA TGTGCCAGCCGCCGCGATCAGGGGAGGGCCGAGCAGTACTTC.